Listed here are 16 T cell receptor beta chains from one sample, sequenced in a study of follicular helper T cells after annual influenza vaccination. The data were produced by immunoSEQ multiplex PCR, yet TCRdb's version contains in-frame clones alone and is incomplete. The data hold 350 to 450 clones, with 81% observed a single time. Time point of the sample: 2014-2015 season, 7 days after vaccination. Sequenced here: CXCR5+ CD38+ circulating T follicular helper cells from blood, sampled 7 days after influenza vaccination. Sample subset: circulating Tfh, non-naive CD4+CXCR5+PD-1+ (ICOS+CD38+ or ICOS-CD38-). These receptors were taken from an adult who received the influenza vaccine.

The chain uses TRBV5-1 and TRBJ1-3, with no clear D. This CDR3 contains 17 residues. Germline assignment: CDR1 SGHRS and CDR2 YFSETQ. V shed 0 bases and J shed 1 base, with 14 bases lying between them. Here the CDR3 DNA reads TGCGCCAGCAGCTTGGCCTCAGCGCGCCTATCTGGAAACACCATATATTTT. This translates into CASSLASARLSGNTIYF. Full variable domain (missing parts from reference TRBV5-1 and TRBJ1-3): KAGVTQTPRYLIKTRGQQVTLSCSPISGHRSVSWYQQTPGQGLQFLFEYFSETQRNKGNFPGRFSGRQFSNSRSEMNVSTLELGDSALYLCASSLASARLSGNTIYFGEGSWLTVV.

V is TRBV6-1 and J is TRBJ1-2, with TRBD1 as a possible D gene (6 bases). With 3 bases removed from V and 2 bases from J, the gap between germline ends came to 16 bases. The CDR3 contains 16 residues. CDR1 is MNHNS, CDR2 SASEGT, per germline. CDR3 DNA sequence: TGTGCCAGCAGTGATAGGTATGGGGGGCAGAACTATGGCTACACCTTC. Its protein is CASSDRYGGQNYGYTF.

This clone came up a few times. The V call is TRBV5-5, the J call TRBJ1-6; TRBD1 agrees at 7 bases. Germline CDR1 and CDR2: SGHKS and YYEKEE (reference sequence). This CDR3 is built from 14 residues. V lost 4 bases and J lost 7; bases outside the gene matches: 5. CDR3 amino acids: CASSRTGSNSPLHF. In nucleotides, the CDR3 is TGTGCCAGCAGCCGGACAGGCTCGAATTCACCCCTCCACTTT.

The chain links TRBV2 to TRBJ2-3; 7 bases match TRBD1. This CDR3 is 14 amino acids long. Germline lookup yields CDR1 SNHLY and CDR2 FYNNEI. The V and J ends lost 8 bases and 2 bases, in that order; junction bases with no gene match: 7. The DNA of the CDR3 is TGTGCCAGCTTAAGGGGGCTTAACACAGATACGCAGTATTTT. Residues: CASLRGLNTDTQYF.

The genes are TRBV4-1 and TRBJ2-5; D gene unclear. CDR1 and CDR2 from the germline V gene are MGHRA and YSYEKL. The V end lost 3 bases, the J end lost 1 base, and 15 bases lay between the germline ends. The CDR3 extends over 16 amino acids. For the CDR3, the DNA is TGCGCCAGCAGCCAGCCTTCTTCTGGAAGCCAAGAGACCCAGTACTTC. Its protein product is CASSQPSSGSQETQYF.

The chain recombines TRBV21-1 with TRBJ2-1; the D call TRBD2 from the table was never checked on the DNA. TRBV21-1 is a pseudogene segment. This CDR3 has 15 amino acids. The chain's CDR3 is CASSKVAAFRNEQFF. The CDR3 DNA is TGTGCCAGCAGCAAAGTCGCGGCCTTCCGCAATGAGCAGTTCTTC.

CDR3 DNA: TGTGCCAGTCGGACAGTCGCTTCGTCTGGGGCCAACGTCCTGACTTTC. Translated: CASRTVASSGANVLTF. The chain employs TRBV27 and TRBJ2-6; TRBD1 might be the D (6 bases). The CDR3 runs 16 residues. Trimming removed 9 bases at V and 1 base at J, with 16 bases between. Germline CDR1 reads MNHEY; CDR2 reads SMNVEV (reference sequence).

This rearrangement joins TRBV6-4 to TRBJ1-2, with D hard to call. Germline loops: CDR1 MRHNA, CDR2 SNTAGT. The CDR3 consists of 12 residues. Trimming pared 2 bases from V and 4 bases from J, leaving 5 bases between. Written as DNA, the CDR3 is TGTGCCAGCAGTGACGCGGGCTATGGCTACACCTTC. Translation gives CASSDAGYGYTF.

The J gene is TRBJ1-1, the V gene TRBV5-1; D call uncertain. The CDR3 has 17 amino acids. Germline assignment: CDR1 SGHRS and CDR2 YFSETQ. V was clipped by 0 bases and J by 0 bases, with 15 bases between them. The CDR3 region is CASSLGTRGSLNTEAFF. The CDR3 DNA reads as TGCGCCAGCAGCTTGGGAACTCGTGGGAGCTTGAACACTGAAGCTTTCTTT.

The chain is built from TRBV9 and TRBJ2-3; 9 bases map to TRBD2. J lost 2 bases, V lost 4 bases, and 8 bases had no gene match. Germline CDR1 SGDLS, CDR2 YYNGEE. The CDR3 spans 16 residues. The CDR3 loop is CASSPRGTSLTDTQYF. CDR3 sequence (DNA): TGTGCCAGCAGCCCTCGGGGGACTAGCCTCACAGATACGCAGTATTTT.

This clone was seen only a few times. The CDR3 region is CASSIPPGFYGYTF. The CDR3 DNA follows: TGTGCCAGTAGTATCCCCCCGGGATTTTATGGCTACACCTTC. The genes are TRBV19 and TRBJ1-2; D unresolved. Per the germline V gene, CDR1 is LNHDA and CDR2 is SQIVND (reference sequence). This CDR3 contains 14 residues. The germline V and J ends were trimmed by 3 bases and 5 bases, with 13 bases remaining between them.

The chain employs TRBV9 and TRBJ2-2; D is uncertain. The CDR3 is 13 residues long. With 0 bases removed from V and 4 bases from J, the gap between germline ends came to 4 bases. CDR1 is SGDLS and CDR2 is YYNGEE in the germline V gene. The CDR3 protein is CASSVAFTGELFF. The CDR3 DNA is TGTGCCAGCAGCGTAGCTTTCACCGGGGAGCTGTTTTTT.

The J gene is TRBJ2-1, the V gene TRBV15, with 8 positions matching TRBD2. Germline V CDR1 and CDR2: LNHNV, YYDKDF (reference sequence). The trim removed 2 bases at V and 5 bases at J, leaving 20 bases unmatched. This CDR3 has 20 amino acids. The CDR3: CATSRFPSRGLVTRHNEQFF. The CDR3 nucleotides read TGTGCCACCAGCAGATTTCCTTCACGGGGACTAGTTACTCGTCACAATGAGCAGTTCTTC.

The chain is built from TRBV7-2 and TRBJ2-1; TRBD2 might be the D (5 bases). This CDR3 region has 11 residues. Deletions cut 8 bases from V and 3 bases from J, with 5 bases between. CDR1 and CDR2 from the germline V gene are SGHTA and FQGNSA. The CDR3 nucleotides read TGTGCCAGCGGGAGCTACAATGAGCAGTTCTTC. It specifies CASGSYNEQFF.

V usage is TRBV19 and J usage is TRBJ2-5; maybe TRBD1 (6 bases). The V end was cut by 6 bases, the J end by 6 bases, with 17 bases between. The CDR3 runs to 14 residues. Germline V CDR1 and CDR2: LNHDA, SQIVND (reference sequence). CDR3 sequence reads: CASRPNRVAQTQYF. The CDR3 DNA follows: TGTGCCAGTAGGCCAAACAGGGTAGCGCAGACCCAGTACTTC.

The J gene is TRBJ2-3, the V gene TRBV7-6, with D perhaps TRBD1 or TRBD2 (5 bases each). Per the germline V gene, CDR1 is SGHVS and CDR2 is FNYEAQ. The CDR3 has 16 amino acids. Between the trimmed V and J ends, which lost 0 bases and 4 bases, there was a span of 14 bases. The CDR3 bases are TGTGCCAGCAGCTTAGCATGGGGACCCCCCGCAGATACGCAGTATTTT. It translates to CASSLAWGPPADTQYF.